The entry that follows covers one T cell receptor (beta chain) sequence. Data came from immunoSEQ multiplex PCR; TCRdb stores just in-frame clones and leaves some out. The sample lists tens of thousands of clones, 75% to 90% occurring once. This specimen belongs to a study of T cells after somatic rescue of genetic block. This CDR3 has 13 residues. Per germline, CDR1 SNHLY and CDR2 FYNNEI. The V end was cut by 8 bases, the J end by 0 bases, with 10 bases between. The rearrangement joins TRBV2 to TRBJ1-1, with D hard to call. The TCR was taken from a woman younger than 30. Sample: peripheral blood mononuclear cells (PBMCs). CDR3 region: CASLGRLNTEAFF. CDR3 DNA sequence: TGTGCCAGCCTAGGACGGCTGAACACTGAAGCTTTCTTT.